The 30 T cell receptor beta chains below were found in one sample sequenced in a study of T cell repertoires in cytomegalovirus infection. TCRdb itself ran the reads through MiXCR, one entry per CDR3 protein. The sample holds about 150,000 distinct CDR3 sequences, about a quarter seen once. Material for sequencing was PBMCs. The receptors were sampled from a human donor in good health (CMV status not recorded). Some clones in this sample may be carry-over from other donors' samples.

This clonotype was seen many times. The CDR3 reads CASRGEGSMSPDEQYF. The CDR3 coding sequence is TGTGCCAGCAGAGGGGAGGGGTCCATGAGCCCCGACGAGCAGTACTTC. The rearrangement uses TRBV7-4 and TRBJ2-7; 7 nucleotides align to TRBD2. The CDR3 consists of 16 residues. The germline gives CDR1 SGHVT, CDR2 SQSDAQ. V trimming: 6 bases; J trimming: 5 bases; junction bases outside the gene matches: 16. The whole variable domain, filled in from reference TRBV7-4 and TRBJ2-7, reads GAGVSQSPRYKVAKRGRDVALRCDSISGHVTLYWYRQTLGQGSEVLTYSQSDAQRDKSGRPSGRFSAERPERSVSTLKIQRTEQGDSAVYLCASRGEGSMSPDEQYFGPGTRLTVT.

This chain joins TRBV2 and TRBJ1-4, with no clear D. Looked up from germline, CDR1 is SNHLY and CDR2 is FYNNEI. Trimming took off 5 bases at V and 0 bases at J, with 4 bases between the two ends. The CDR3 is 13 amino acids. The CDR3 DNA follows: TGTGCCAGCAGTACAGCAACTAATGAAAAACTGTTTTTT. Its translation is CASSTATNEKLFF.

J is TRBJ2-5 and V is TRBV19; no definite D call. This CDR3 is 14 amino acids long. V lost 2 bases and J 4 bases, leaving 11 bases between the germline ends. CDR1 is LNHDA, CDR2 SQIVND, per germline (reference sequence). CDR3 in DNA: TGTGCCAGTAGTATATCACCCCAACGAGAGACCCAGTACTTC. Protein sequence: CASSISPQRETQYF. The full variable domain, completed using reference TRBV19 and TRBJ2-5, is DGGITQSPKYLFRKEGQNVTLSCEQNLNHDAMYWYRQDPGQGLRLIYYSQIVNDFQKGDIAEGYSVSREKKESFPLTVTSAQKNPTAFYLCASSISPQRETQYFGPGTRLLVL.

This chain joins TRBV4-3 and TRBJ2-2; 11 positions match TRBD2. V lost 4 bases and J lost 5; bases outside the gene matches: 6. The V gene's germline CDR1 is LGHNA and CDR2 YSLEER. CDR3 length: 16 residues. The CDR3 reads CASSPGLAVETGELFF. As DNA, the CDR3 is TGCGCCAGCAGCCCGGGACTAGCGGTAGAAACCGGGGAGCTGTTTTTT.

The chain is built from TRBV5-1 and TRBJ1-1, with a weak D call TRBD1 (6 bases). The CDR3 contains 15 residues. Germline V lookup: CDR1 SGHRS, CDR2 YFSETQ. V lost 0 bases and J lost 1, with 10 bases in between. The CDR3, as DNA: TGCGCCAGCAGCTTGGTGGGGGGACAGAACACTGAAGCTTTCTTT. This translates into CASSLVGGQNTEAFF.

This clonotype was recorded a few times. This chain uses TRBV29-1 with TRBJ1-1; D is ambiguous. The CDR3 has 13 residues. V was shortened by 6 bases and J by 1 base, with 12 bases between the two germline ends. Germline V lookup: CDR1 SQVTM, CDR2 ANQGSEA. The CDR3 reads CSVGDSGNTEAFF. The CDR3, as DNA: TGCAGCGTCGGCGACTCCGGGAACACTGAAGCTTTCTTT.

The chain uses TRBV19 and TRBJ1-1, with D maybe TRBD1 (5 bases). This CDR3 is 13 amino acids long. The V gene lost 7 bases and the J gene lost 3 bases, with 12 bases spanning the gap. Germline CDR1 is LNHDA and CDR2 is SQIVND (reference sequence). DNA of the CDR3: TGTGCCAGTAAGAGCAGGGTCGACACTGAAGCTTTCTTT. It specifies CASKSRVDTEAFF. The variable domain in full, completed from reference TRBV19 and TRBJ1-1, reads DGGITQSPKYLFRKEGQNVTLSCEQNLNHDAMYWYRQDPGQGLRLIYYSQIVNDFQKGDIAEGYSVSREKKESFPLTVTSAQKNPTAFYLCASKSRVDTEAFFGQGTRLTVV.

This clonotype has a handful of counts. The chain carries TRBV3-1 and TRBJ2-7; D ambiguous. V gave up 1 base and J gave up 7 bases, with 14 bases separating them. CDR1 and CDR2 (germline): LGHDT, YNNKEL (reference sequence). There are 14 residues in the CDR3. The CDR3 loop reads CASSQALGSGEQYF. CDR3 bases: TGTGCCAGCAGCCAAGCCCTTGGGTCGGGTGAGCAGTACTTC.

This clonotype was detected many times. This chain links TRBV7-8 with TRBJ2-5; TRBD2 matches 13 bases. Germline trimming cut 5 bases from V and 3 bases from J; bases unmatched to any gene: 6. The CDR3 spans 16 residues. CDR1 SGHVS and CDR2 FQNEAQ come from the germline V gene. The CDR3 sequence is CASSRQLAGGEETQYF. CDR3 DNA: TGTGCCAGCAGCCGGCAACTAGCGGGGGGGGAAGAGACCCAGTACTTC. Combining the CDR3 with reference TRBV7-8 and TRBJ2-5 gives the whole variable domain GAGVSQSPRYKVAKRGQDVALRCDPISGHVSLFWYQQALGQGPEFLTYFQNEAQLDKSGLPSDRFFAERPEGSVSTLKIQRTQQEDSAVYLCASSRQLAGGEETQYFGPGTRLLVL.

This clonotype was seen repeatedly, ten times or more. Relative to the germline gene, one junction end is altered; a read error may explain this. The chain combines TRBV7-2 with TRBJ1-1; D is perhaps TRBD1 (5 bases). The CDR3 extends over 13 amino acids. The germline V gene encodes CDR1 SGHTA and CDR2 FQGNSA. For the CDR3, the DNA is TGTGCCAGCAGCTCCCGGGACGGTTTAAGATCGGTCTTT. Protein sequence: CASSSRDGLRSVF.

The CDR3 bases are TGCAGCGTTGAAGAATCGCGCAATGAGCAGTTCTTC. Protein sequence: CSVEESRNEQFF. The rearrangement uses TRBV29-1 and TRBJ2-1; D is uncertain. The germline V gene has CDR1 SQVTM and CDR2 ANQGSEA. The V and J ends lost 0 bases and 6 bases respectively, with 6 bases between them. The CDR3 loop spans 12 amino acids.

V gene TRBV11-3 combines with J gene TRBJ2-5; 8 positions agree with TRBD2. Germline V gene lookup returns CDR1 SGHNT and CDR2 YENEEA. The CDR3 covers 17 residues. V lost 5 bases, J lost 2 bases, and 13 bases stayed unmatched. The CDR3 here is CASSKRLAGGGQETQYF. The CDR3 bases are TGTGCCAGCAGCAAACGTCTGGCCGGGGGGGGGCAAGAGACCCAGTACTTC. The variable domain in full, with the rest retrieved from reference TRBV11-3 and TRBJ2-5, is EAGVVQSPRYKIIEKKQPVAFWCNPISGHNTLYWYLQNLGQGPELLIRYENEEAVDDSQLPKDRFSAERLKGVDSTLKIQPAELGDSAVYLCASSKRLAGGGQETQYFGPGTRLLVL.

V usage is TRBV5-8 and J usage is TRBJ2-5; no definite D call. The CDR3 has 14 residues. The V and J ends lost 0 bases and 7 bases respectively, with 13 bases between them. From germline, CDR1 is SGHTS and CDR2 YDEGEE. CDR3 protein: CASSLGTATVTQYF. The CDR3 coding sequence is TGTGCCAGCAGCTTGGGGACGGCCACGGTGACCCAGTACTTC.

CDR3 nucleotide sequence: TGTGCCAGCAGTTGGAACAACTATGGCTACACCTTC. Protein: CASSWNNYGYTF. The rearrangement links TRBV28 to TRBJ1-2; D gene ambiguous. V was pared by 4 bases and J by 2 bases, with 5 bases between. Germline lookup yields CDR1 MDHEN and CDR2 SYDVKM. This CDR3 spans 12 amino acids.

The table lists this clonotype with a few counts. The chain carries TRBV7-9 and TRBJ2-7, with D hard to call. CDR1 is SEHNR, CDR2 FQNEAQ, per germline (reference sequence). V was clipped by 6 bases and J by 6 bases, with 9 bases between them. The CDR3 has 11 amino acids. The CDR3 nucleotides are TGTGCCAGCAGTTCTCTTGCCGAGCAGTACTTC. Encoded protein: CASSSLAEQYF.

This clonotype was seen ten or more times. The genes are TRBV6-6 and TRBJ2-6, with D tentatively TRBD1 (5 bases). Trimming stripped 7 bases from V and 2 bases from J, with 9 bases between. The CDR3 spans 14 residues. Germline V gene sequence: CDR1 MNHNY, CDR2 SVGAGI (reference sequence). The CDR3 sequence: CASNTRAGANVLTF. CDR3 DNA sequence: TGTGCCAGCAATACCAGGGCTGGGGCCAACGTCCTGACTTTC.

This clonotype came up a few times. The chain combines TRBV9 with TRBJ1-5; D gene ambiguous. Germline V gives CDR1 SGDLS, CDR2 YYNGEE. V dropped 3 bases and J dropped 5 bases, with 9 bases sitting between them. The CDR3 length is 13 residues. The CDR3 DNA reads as TGTGCCAGCAGCGAGGGCAGCCATCAGCCCCAGCATTTT. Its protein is CASSEGSHQPQHF.

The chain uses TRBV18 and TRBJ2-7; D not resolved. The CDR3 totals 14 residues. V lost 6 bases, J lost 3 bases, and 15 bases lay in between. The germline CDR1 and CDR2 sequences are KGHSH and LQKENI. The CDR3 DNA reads TGTGCCAGCTCCAGACTGGATGCGAACTACGAGCAGTACTTC. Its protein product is CASSRLDANYEQYF.

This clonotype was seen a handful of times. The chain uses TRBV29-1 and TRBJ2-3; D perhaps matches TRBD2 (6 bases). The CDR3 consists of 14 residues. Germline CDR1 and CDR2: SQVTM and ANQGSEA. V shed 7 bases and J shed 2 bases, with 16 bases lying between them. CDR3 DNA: TGCAGCGGGGGACTGGAACGCATCACAGATACGCAGTATTTT. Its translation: CSGGLERITDTQYF.

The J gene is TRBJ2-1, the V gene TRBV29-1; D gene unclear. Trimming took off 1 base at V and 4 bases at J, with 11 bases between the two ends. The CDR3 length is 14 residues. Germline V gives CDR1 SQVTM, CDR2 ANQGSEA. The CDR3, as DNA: TGCAGCGTTGAAGCTGAAGCAGTATACAATGAGCAGTTCTTC. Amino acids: CSVEAEAVYNEQFF.

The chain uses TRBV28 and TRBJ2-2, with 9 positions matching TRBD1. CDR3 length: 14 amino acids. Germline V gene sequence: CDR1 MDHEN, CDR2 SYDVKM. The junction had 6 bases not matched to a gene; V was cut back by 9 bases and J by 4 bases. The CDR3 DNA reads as TGTGCCAGTCGACAGGGGGGTGGCACCGGGGAGCTGTTTTTT. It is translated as CASRQGGGTGELFF. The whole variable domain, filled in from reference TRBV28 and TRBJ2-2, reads DVKVTQSSRYLVKRTGEKVFLECVQDMDHENMFWYRQDPGLGLRLIYFSYDVKMKEKGDIPEGYSVSREKKERFSLILESASTNQTSMYLCASRQGGGTGELFFGEGSRLTVL.

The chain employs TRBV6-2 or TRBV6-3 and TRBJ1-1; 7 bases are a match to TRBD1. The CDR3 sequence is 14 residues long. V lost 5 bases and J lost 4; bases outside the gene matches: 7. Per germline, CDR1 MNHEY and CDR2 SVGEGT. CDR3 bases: TGTGCCAGCAGTCGTCGACAGGGCGGCACTGAAGCTTTCTTT. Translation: CASSRRQGGTEAFF.

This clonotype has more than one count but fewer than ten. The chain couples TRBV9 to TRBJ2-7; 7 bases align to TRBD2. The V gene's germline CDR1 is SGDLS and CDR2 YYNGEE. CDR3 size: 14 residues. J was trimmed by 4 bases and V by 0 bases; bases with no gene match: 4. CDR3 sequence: CASSVEAGSYEQYF. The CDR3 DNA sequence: TGTGCCAGCAGCGTAGAAGCGGGATCGTACGAGCAGTACTTC.

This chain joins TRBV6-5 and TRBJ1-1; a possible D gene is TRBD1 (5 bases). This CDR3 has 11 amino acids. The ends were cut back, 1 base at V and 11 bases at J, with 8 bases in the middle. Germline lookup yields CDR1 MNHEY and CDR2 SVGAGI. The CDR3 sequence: CASSYLGVAFF. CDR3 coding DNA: TGTGCCAGCAGTTACTTGGGGGTCGCTTTCTTT.

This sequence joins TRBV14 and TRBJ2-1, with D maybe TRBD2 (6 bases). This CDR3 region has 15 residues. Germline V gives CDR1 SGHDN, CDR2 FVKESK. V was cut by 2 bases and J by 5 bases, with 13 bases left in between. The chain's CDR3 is CASSQLGGSNNEQFF. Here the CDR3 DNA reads TGTGCCAGCAGCCAATTAGGAGGGAGCAACAATGAGCAGTTCTTC.

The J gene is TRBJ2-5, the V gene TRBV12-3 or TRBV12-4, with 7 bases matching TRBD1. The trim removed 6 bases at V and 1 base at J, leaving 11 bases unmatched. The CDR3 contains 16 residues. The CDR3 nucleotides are TGTGCCAGCAGCCAGACAGGGCGCGGGCCCCAAGAGACCCAGTACTTC. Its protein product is CASSQTGRGPQETQYF.

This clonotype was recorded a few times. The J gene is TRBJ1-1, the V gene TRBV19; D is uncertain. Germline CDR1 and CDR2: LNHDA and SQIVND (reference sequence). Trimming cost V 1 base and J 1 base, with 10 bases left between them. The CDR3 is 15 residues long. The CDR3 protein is CASSIGGTRNTEAFF. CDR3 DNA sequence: TGTGCCAGTAGTATAGGCGGTACGAGGAACACTGAAGCTTTCTTT.

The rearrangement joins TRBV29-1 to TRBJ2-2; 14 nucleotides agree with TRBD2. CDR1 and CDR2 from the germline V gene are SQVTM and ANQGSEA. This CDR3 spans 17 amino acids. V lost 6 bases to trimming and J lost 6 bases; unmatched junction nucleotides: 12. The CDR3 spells CSVPGTSGSARAGELFF. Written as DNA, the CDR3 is TGCAGCGTGCCCGGGACTAGCGGGAGCGCCAGGGCCGGGGAGCTGTTTTTT.

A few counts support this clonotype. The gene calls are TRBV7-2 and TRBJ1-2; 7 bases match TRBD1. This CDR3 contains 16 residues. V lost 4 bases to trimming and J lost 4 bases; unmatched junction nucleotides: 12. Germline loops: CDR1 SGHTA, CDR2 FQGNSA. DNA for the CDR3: TGTGCCAGCAGCTCCACTTCGGGACAGAGTAGCTATGGCTACACCTTC. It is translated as CASSSTSGQSSYGYTF. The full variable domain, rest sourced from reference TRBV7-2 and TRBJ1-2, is GAGVSQSPSNKVTEKGKDVELRCDPISGHTALYWYRQSLGQGLEFLIYFQGNSAPDKSGLPSDRFSAERTGGSVSTLTIQRTQQEDSAVYLCASSSTSGQSSYGYTFGSGTRLTVV.

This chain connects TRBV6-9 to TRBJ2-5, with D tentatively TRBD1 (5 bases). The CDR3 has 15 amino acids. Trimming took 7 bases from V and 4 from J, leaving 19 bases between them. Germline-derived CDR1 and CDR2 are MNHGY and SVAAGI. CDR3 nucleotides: TGTGCCAGCACCTTCATAGGGGCGCGTGTAGAGACCCAGTACTTC. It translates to CASTFIGARVETQYF.